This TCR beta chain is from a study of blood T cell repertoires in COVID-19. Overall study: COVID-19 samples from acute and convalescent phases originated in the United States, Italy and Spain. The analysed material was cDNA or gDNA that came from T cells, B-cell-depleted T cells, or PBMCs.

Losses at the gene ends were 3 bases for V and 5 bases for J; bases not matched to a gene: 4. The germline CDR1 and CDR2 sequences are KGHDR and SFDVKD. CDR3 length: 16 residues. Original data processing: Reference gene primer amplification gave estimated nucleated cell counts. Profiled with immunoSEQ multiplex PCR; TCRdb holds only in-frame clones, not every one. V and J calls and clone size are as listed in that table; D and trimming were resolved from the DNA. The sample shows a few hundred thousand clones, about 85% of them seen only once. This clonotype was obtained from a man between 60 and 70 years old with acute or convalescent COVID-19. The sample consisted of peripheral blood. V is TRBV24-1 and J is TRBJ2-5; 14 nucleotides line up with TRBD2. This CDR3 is CATSDPTSGGGETQYF. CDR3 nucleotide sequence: TGTGCCACCAGTGATCCGACTAGCGGGGGGGGCGAGACCCAGTACTTC.